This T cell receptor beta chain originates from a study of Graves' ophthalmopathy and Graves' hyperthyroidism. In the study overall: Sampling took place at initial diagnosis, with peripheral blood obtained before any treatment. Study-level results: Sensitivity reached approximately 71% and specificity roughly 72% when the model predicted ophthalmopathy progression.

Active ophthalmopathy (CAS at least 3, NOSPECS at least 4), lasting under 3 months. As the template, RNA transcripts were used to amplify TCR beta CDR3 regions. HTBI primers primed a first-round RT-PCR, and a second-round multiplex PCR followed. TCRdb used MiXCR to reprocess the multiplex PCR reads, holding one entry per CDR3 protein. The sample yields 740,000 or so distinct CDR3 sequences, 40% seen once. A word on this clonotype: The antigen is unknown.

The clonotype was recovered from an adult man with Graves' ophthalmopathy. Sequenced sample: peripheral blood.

CDR3 sequence reads: CSVVGGRETQYF. CDR3 nucleotide sequence: TGCAGCGTTGTTGGGGGGAGGGAGACCCAGTACTTC. The rearrangement joins TRBV29-1 to TRBJ2-5; D may be TRBD2 (6 bases). Germline loops: CDR1 SQVTM, CDR2 ANQGSEA. The CDR3 has 12 amino acids. V lost 4 bases to trimming and J lost 5 bases, with 11 bases between them.